These T cell receptor beta chains were read from a single sample in a study of blood T cell repertoires in COVID-19. Sequenced by immunoSEQ multiplex PCR; TCRdb stores in-frame clones only, minus some. The top ten hold under 15% of the sample, which has around 60,000 clones, 70% to 90% seen once. Sample: peripheral blood. All receptors come from a man older than 75 with acute or convalescent COVID-19. CDR3s include the opening cysteine and the closing phenylalanine or tryptophan.

TRBJ2-3 | TRBV19 | CASSAGTSEDTQYF
TRBJ1-4 | TRBV25-1 | CASSGYSGLPNEKLFF
TRBJ1-5 | TRBV19 | CASSEGHPQPQHF
TRBJ2-7 | TRBV5-5 | CASSPGGEGWDEQYF
TRBJ2-3 | TRBV5-8 | CASSLATRNTDTQYF
TRBJ2-3 | TRBV5-1 | CASSIGTSTDTQYF
TRBJ1-4 | TRBV2 | CAQGTGGGEKLFF
TRBJ2-3 | TRBV30 | CAWSEGLAGLDTQYF
TRBJ2-1 | TRBV5-5 | CASSPGIYNEQFF
TRBJ1-2 | TRBV11-2 | CASSLEWGVTNYGYTF
TRBJ2-1 | TRBV6-5 | CASSYRGWFDNEQFF
TRBJ1-1 | TRBV12-1 | CASSARLGTALTMNTEAFF
TRBJ1-1 | TRBV5-1 | CASSGEQGAEAFF
TRBJ2-6 | TRBV27 | CASSPTGTVNSGANVLTF
TRBJ1-2 | TRBV6-6 | CASLGWAGANYGYTF
TRBJ1-3 | TRBV30 | CAWSLYQGVGNTIYF
TRBJ1-1 | TRBV18 | CASSPSGARGYTEAFF
TRBJ1-4 | TRBV20-1 | CSARGKEKLFF
TRBJ2-7 | TRBV14 | CASSASSYEQYF
TRBJ2-7 | TRBV12-3/TRBV12-4 | CASSFEGEQYF
TRBJ2-7 | TRBV14 | CASRPGREHYEQYF
TRBJ1-1 | TRBV5-4 | CASSPRTGGNTEAFF
TRBJ1-1 | TRBV7-9 | CASSVPGQGAFF
TRBJ1-5 | TRBV27 | CASSSLLSGSNQPQHF
TRBJ2-5 | TRBV11-1 | CASSHSRDREQETQYF
TRBJ1-1 | TRBV5-1 | CASRESTEAFF
TRBJ1-2 | TRBV29-1 | CSVLHDSYGYTF
TRBJ1-4 | TRBV4-1 | CASSQEGGTGLITNEKLFF
TRBJ2-7 | TRBV28 | CASSVDSNEQYF
TRBJ2-1 | TRBV19 | CASSMMLAGGYNEQFF
TRBJ1-5 | TRBV6-5 | CATNPSRGNQPQHF
TRBJ2-7 | TRBV4-1 | CASSQDTGSYEQYF
TRBJ1-4 | TRBV5-1 | CASSWGDRENEKLFF